The 27 T cell receptor beta chains below all came from one sample that was sequenced in a study of T cells in Graves' hyperthyroidism and ophthalmopathy. From RNA transcripts, TCR beta CDR3 regions were amplified. In the first-round RT-PCR of the TCR CDR3, the HTBI primer set was used. TCRdb used MiXCR to reprocess the multiplex PCR reads, holding one entry per CDR3 protein. This sample carries some 620,000 distinct CDR3 sequences, around 15% of them seen once, and the ten largest clones take 3.5% to 4%. Sequencing was performed on blood. The receptors were sampled from a woman aged 25 to 45 with Graves' hyperthyroidism.

This clonotype was seen ten or more times. CDR3 DNA: TGTGCCAGCACCCGCGCAGGGCCCTACGAGCAGTACTTC. Its translation: CASTRAGPYEQYF. The genes are TRBV6-2 or TRBV6-3 and TRBJ2-7; possibly TRBD1 for D (5 bases). This CDR3 has 13 amino acids. Trimming left V 7 bases short and J 2 bases short, with 12 bases between. Germline loops: CDR1 MNHEY, CDR2 SVGEGT.

This clonotype was picked up a small number of times. The chain combines TRBV28 with TRBJ2-3; 7 nucleotides agree with TRBD2. Per the germline V gene, CDR1 is MDHEN and CDR2 is SYDVKM. With V trimmed by 5 bases and J by 6 bases, 8 bases remained unmatched. This CDR3 has 14 amino acids. The DNA of the CDR3 is TGTGCCAGCAGTCCCCGGACTAGTTCCGATACGCAGTATTTT. Residues: CASSPRTSSDTQYF.

This clonotype was seen ten or more times. V is TRBV19 and J is TRBJ1-1; D call uncertain. The germline V and J ends were trimmed by 10 bases and 2 bases, with 11 bases remaining between them. Per germline, CDR1 LNHDA and CDR2 SQIVND (reference sequence). The CDR3 is made up of 12 amino acids. The CDR3 region is CATRGENTEAFF. The CDR3 DNA follows: TGTGCCACCCGGGGAGAAAACACTGAAGCTTTCTTT.

The J gene is TRBJ2-7, the V gene TRBV4-1; D unresolved. Germline assignment: CDR1 MGHRA and CDR2 YSYEKL. Trimming took off 4 bases at V and 4 bases at J, with 8 bases between the two ends. The CDR3 has 12 residues. The CDR3 DNA is TGCGCCAGCAGCCGAGATCAATACGAGCAGTACTTC. Protein sequence: CASSRDQYEQYF.

This clonotype was picked up many times. The rearrangement joins TRBV6-1 to TRBJ2-1; TRBD1 might be the D (5 bases). Trimming removed 4 bases from V and 10 bases from J, with 23 bases in between. The CDR3 runs to 16 residues. Germline CDR1 MNHNS, CDR2 SASEGT. The CDR3 region has the DNA TGTGCCAGCAGTGCCTTATCCATAGGACAAGATGGGGAGCAGTTCTTC. It codes for CASSALSIGQDGEQFF.

This clonotype was counted only a few times. The V gene is TRBV20-1, the J gene TRBJ2-3; D is perhaps TRBD2 (5 bases). V was trimmed by 4 bases and J by 1 base, leaving 15 bases between them. Germline V gives CDR1 DFQATT, CDR2 SNEGSKA (reference sequence). The CDR3 sequence is 15 residues long. The CDR3 DNA reads as TGCAGTGCTATAGTAGCGCAAAGCCGCACAGATACGCAGTATTTT. It encodes CSAIVAQSRTDTQYF.

The chain joins TRBV4-1 to TRBJ1-5; 8 bases line up with TRBD1. The V gene's germline CDR1 is MGHRA and CDR2 YSYEKL. The length of the CDR3 is 14 residues. V lost 0 bases and J lost 6; bases outside the gene matches: 1. As DNA, the CDR3 is TGCGCCAGCAGCCAAGAGGGACAGGTTCAGCCCCAGCATTTT. Translation: CASSQEGQVQPQHF.

The table lists this clonotype with many counts. This chain uses TRBV7-9 with TRBJ2-3, with D uncertain. Germline V gene sequence: CDR1 SEHNR, CDR2 FQNEAQ (reference sequence). This CDR3 spans 14 amino acids. Trimming removed 1 base at V and 4 bases at J, with 9 bases between. CDR3 protein: CASSLGAGADTQYF. The CDR3 region has the DNA TGTGCCAGCAGCTTAGGTGCTGGAGCAGATACGCAGTATTTT.

The sample holds many counts of this clonotype. The rearrangement joins TRBV6-6 to TRBJ2-7, with 9 bases aligning to TRBD2. With 0 bases clipped from V and 0 bases from J, the junction kept 12 bases outside the gene matches. The CDR3 loop spans 19 amino acids. Germline V gene sequence: CDR1 MNHNY, CDR2 SVGAGI (reference sequence). CDR3 in DNA: TGTGCCAGCAGTTACTCGATAGGCGCGGGAGGGCCGAGCTCCTACGAGCAGTACTTC. Translated: CASSYSIGAGGPSSYEQYF.

This clonotype has a count of ten or more. The gene calls are TRBV28 and TRBJ1-1; 10 bases map to TRBD1. Germline V gene sequence: CDR1 MDHEN, CDR2 SYDVKM. J lost 3 bases, V lost 4 bases, and 5 bases had no gene match. The CDR3 extends over 15 amino acids. The CDR3 bases are TGTGCCAGCAGTTCATCCGGGACAGGGGACACTGAAGCTTTCTTT. Residues: CASSSSGTGDTEAFF.

V and J are TRBV7-2 and TRBJ2-2; TRBD2 aligns across 7 bases. The CDR3 totals 16 residues. From germline, CDR1 is SGHTA and CDR2 FQGNSA. The V gene end was trimmed by 2 bases and the J gene end by 2 bases; junction bases not matched to a gene: 5. In DNA, the CDR3 is TGTGCCAGCAGCTTAAGAGCGGGGATTAACACCGGGGAGCTGTTTTTT. Translating gives CASSLRAGINTGELFF.

This clonotype was detected only a few times. As DNA, the CDR3 is TGTGCCAGCAGTCGATGGGGGACTAGCGGGAGGTCTCGCACAGATACGCAGTATTTT. Protein: CASSRWGTSGRSRTDTQYF. The J gene is TRBJ2-3, the V gene TRBV12-3 or TRBV12-4; 15 bases map to TRBD2. The CDR3 covers 19 residues. V trimming: 5 bases; J trimming: 1 base; junction bases outside the gene matches: 10.

This clonotype turned up a few times. The V and J genes are TRBV20-1 and TRBJ2-3; tentatively, D is TRBD2 (6 bases). The V end was cut by 5 bases, the J end by 2 bases, with 23 bases between. The CDR3 sequence is 17 residues long. Germline CDR1 is DFQATT and CDR2 is SNEGSKA (reference sequence). Here the CDR3 reads CSAPDYRTTGLTDTQYF. The CDR3 coding sequence is TGCAGTGCTCCTGACTACAGGACTACGGGCCTCACAGATACGCAGTATTTT.

This clonotype was recorded many times. The chain links TRBV7-8 to TRBJ1-2, with unresolved D. The CDR3 loop spans 16 amino acids. Germline assignment: CDR1 SGHVS and CDR2 FQNEAQ. The V gene lost 5 bases and the J gene lost 4 bases, with 20 bases spanning the gap. The CDR3 region has the DNA TGTGCCAGCAGCGAGAGGACCCGCAGGCGCTTCTATGGCTACACCTTC. Its translation is CASSERTRRRFYGYTF.

The chain joins TRBV20-1 to TRBJ2-7; 7 bases align to TRBD2. V lost 7 bases, J lost 3 bases, and 3 bases stayed unmatched. Looked up from germline, CDR1 is DFQATT and CDR2 is SNEGSKA (reference sequence). The CDR3 is 11 residues long. CDR3 protein: CSVGGDYEQYF. Here the CDR3 DNA reads TGCAGTGTTGGGGGGGACTACGAGCAGTACTTC.

The chain carries TRBV12-3 or TRBV12-4 and TRBJ2-2; TRBD1 matches 9 bases. The ends lost 7 bases at V and 7 bases at J; junction bases unmatched: 16. The CDR3 extends over 17 amino acids. The CDR3 nucleotides read TGTGCCAGCATCGGTACAGGGGGCGGAAAAGTACTCGGGGAGCTGTTTTTT. Translation: CASIGTGGGKVLGELFF.

There are many counts of this clonotype. DNA of the CDR3: TGCGCCAGCAGCTTGACGAGCCTACCGGACACTGAAGCTTTCTTT. This translates into CASSLTSLPDTEAFF. This chain uses TRBV5-1 with TRBJ1-1; D is uncertain. CDR1 and CDR2 from the germline V gene are SGHRS and YFSETQ. The CDR3 is 15 amino acids. V gave up 1 base and J gave up 3 bases, with 13 bases separating them.

This clonotype was observed a few times. For the CDR3, the DNA is TGTGCCAGCAGCTGGAGGGCAGGGGGCGATTCCTACGAGCAGTACTTC. Protein: CASSWRAGGDSYEQYF. The chain has TRBV5-6 and TRBJ2-7, with 8 nucleotides matching TRBD1. CDR1 SGHDT and CDR2 YYEEEE come from the germline V gene. V shed 3 bases, J shed 1 base, and the junction held 9 bases outside the gene matches. CDR3 length: 16 residues.

In regard to this clonotype: A much larger clone is a single base away; this may be a read error. The CDR3 region has the DNA TGTGCCAGCAGCCAAGGGATACGGGAGGGAGGGACCCAGTACTTC. Residues: CASSQGIREGGTQYF. This chain connects TRBV12-3 or TRBV12-4 to TRBJ2-5; 8 positions agree with TRBD2. The V segment lost 6 bases and the J segment 7 bases; nucleotides outside the gene matches: 13. The CDR3 covers 15 residues.

This clonotype has a count of ten or more. V gene TRBV20-1 combines with J gene TRBJ1-1; possible D gene TRBD1, 5 bases. Trimming stripped 4 bases from V and 5 bases from J, with 23 bases between. This CDR3 comprises 16 residues. Germline V lookup: CDR1 DFQATT, CDR2 SNEGSKA (reference sequence). The CDR3 here is CSATNLHTGARTEAFF. The CDR3 DNA reads TGCAGTGCTACCAACCTCCATACAGGCGCCAGGACTGAAGCTTTCTTT.

This clonotype was seen repeatedly, ten times or more. CDR3 DNA sequence: TGTGCCAGCAGCGTAGCCGGGACAGGGTCCCACGAGCAGTACTTC. It encodes CASSVAGTGSHEQYF. The chain has TRBV9 and TRBJ2-7; 9 bases line up with TRBD1. Trimming cost V 0 bases and J 5 bases; bases outside gene matches: 6. CDR3 length: 15 residues. Germline V gene lookup returns CDR1 SGDLS and CDR2 YYNGEE.

There are many counts of this clonotype. V is TRBV11-2 and J is TRBJ2-7; D is unresolved. V lost 3 bases to trimming and J lost 5 bases, with 11 bases between them. The CDR3 is made up of 13 amino acids. Germline CDR1 and CDR2: SGHAT and FQNNGV. The CDR3 bases are TGTGCCAGCAGCTTCAGAACCACAGACGAGCAGTACTTC. Translating gives CASSFRTTDEQYF.

This clonotype showed up many times. The rearrangement links TRBV24-1 to TRBJ2-5; TRBD2 matches 9 bases. The CDR3 loop spans 15 amino acids. With 5 bases clipped from V and 1 base from J, the junction kept 4 bases outside the gene matches. In germline, CDR1 is KGHDR, CDR2 SFDVKD. This CDR3 reads CATSGLAGSQETQYF. CDR3 in DNA: TGTGCCACCAGTGGTCTAGCGGGGTCCCAAGAGACCCAGTACTTC.

This clonotype came up once. This may be a read error: a much more frequent sequence differs by one nucleotide. Since the CDR3 does not end with the conserved phenylalanine or tryptophan, this likely comes from a read error. The chain is built from TRBV5-1 and TRBJ2-7, with 8 nucleotides matching TRBD2. V trimming: 5 bases; J trimming: 2 bases; junction bases outside the gene matches: 9. The CDR3 extends over 15 amino acids. The germline gives CDR1 SGHRS, CDR2 YFSETQ. The CDR3 DNA is TGCGCCAGCAGTTTTAGCGGGAACCTACCCTACGAGCAGTACCTC. Its protein product is CASSFSGNLPYEQYL.

This clonotype was seen only a few times. The V call is TRBV19, the J call TRBJ2-7; 8 bases match TRBD1. V lost 6 bases and J lost 1; bases outside the gene matches: 8. Germline values: CDR1 LNHDA, CDR2 SQIVND (reference sequence). CDR3 length equals 15 residues. The CDR3 coding sequence is TGTGCCAGTAGCAAAGGGACAGGCCTATCCTACGAGCAGTACTTC. Translation: CASSKGTGLSYEQYF.

V is TRBV20-1 and J is TRBJ2-7; TRBD2 matches at 13 bases. The V gene's germline CDR1 is DFQATT and CDR2 SNEGSKA (reference sequence). The V gene end was trimmed by 0 bases and the J gene end by 3 bases; junction bases not matched to a gene: 5. This CDR3 comprises 16 residues. CDR3 loop: CSARDLRTSGGYEQYF. CDR3 DNA sequence: TGCAGTGCTAGAGATCTTAGGACTAGCGGGGGCTACGAGCAGTACTTC.

This clonotype has at least ten counts. The chain recombines TRBV20-1 with TRBJ2-1, with D possibly matching TRBD2 (5 bases). Looked up from germline, CDR1 is DFQATT and CDR2 is SNEGSKA (reference sequence). CDR3 length equals 12 residues. The V gene lost 3 bases and the J gene lost 4 bases, with 7 bases spanning the gap. The CDR3 is CSASSEYNEQFF. CDR3 DNA sequence: TGCAGTGCTAGTAGCGAGTACAATGAGCAGTTCTTC.